This T cell receptor beta chain was retrieved from a study of T-cell memory formation after mild COVID-19. Study in general: Among the donors, TCR clusters were largely specific to each donor. Notes on the study in general: Shrinking CD4+ clones resided mostly in CM and EM, and CD8+ ones in EMRA.

With regard to this clonotype: Its antigen remains unknown.

5'RACE with constant-segment primers built TCRalpha and TCRbeta cDNA libraries with UMIs. TCRdb re-called the 5' RACE reads with MiXCR, one entry per CDR3 protein. The sample has hundreds of thousands of distinct CDR3 sequences, over 15% seen once. Trimming stripped 4 bases from V and 5 bases from J, with 10 bases between. This CDR3 spans 13 amino acids. V gene TRBV12-3 or TRBV12-4 combines with J gene TRBJ2-3; D remains unclear. The sample taken for sequencing was PBMCs or a T cell subset sorted from them (not recorded which). The origin of this receptor is an adult woman who had mild COVID-19 (a few samples of this study predate the infection). Cell type and time point are not known. The CDR3 DNA sequence: TGTGCCAGCAGTTCCCGACTGGGAGATACGCAGTATTTT. It is translated as CASSSRLGDTQYF.